This is a list of T cell receptor beta chains from one sample in a study of cytomegalovirus exposure and HLA in healthy donors. The table came from immunoSEQ multiplex PCR; TCRdb's copy has only in-frame clones and leaves some out. In the table there are some 130,000 clones, about 85% of which are singletons. Material: PBMCs. Receptor source: a female donor in good health and CMV-seronegative. CDR3s include the opening cysteine and the closing phenylalanine or tryptophan. Each record gives: D gene, J gene, V gene, clone size, CDR3 protein, CDR3 DNA. D genes are given only for firm matches. The size of a clone is reported for some rows only, either as once, few or many, or as a class for expanded clones.

-,TRBJ2-5,TRBV5-5,few,CASSLGTSTQETQYF,TGTGCCAGCAGCTTGGGTACTAGCACCCAAGAGACCCAGTACTTC
TRBD1,TRBJ1-5,TRBV7-9,-,CASSSSDTTGSQPQHF,TGTGCCAGCAGCTCATCTGATACGACAGGGAGCCAGCCCCAGCATTTT
-,TRBJ1-3,TRBV7-3,-,CASSLRGREGRTIYF,TGTGCCAGCAGCTTAAGAGGCCGAGAGGGCCGCACCATATATTTT
-,TRBJ1-5,TRBV30,-,CAWSNGGGQPQHF,TGTGCCTGGAGTAACGGGGGAGGTCAGCCCCAGCATTTT
TRBD2,TRBJ2-7,TRBV5-6,-,CASNNAGGYEQYF,TGTGCCAGCAACAACGCGGGGGGCTACGAGCAGTACTTC
-,TRBJ2-2,TRBV5-1,few,CASSTRQDTGELFF,TGCGCCAGCAGCACGCGACAGGACACCGGGGAGCTGTTTTTT
TRBD1,TRBJ1-5,TRBV30,-,CAWSGGQGASQPQHF,TGTGCCTGGAGTGGTGGACAGGGGGCAAGTCAGCCCCAGCATTTT
-,TRBJ1-3,TRBV11-2,-,CASSLDRDTIYF,TGTGCCAGCAGCTTAGATCGCGACACCATATATTTT
-,TRBJ2-2,TRBV7-6,-,CASSLVSTGELFF,TGTGCCAGCAGCCTAGTCAGCACCGGGGAGCTGTTTTTT
-,TRBJ2-1,TRBV11-2,-,CASSQARTANNEQFF,TGTGCCAGCAGTCAAGCCCGGACAGCAAACAATGAGCAGTTCTTC
-,TRBJ1-2,TRBV4-1,-,CASSHGEGGNYGYTF,TGCGCCAGCAGCCACGGGGAGGGGGGAAACTATGGCTACACCTTC
TRBD2,TRBJ2-5,TRBV4-3,-,CASSQEIAGGTQYF,TGCGCCAGCAGCCAAGAGATAGCGGGGGGGACCCAGTACTTC
-,TRBJ1-3,TRBV2,-,CASSDNRAGNTIYF,TGTGCCAGCAGTGATAACAGGGCTGGAAACACCATATATTTT
TRBD1,TRBJ2-2,TRBV30,-,CAWSVLSRGQVNLFF,TGTGCCTGGAGTGTACTTAGCAGGGGGCAGGTTAACCTGTTTTTT
-,TRBJ1-3,TRBV9,-,CASSPRGTSGNTIYF,TGTGCCAGCAGCCCCAGGGGTACGTCTGGAAACACCATATATTTT
TRBD1,TRBJ1-4,TRBV9,-,CASSPGQGFRNEKLFF,TGTGCCAGCAGCCCCGGACAGGGGTTTAGGAATGAAAAACTGTTTTTT
TRBD2,TRBJ2-2,TRBV4-3,-,CASSQEPAGGVGGELFF,TGCGCCAGCAGCCAAGAGCCCGCGGGAGGGGTTGGCGGGGAGCTGTTTTTT
TRBD2,TRBJ2-3,TRBV30,-,CAWVSGGTTDTQYF,TGTGCCTGGGTTAGCGGGGGGACCACAGATACGCAGTATTTT
TRBD2,TRBJ2-7,TRBV9,-,CASNRGGDDEQYF,TGTGCCAGCAACCGGGGGGGCGACGACGAGCAGTACTTC
-,TRBJ1-1,TRBV19,-,CASSDGVATEAFF,TGTGCCAGTAGTGACGGGGTCGCCACTGAAGCTTTCTTT
-,TRBJ1-3,TRBV4-1,-,CASSQGGHDLSGNTIYF,TGCGCCAGCAGCCAAGGGGGACACGACCTCTCTGGAAACACCATATATTTT
TRBD1,TRBJ2-7,TRBV5-8,-,CASSRDRGGDEQYF,TGTGCCAGCAGCCGGGACAGGGGAGGAGACGAGCAGTACTTC
-,TRBJ2-2,TRBV5-1,-,CASSPRQDSTGELFF,TGCGCCAGCAGCCCCCGACAGGATAGCACCGGGGAGCTGTTTTTT
-,TRBJ1-1,TRBV4-1,-,CASSQGKGVTEAFF,TGCGCCAGCAGCCAAGGCAAAGGAGTCACTGAAGCTTTCTTT
-,TRBJ1-1,TRBV2,-,CASSELTVNTEAFF,TGTGCCAGCAGTGAGTTGACAGTGAACACTGAAGCTTTCTTT
-,TRBJ2-2,TRBV2,few,CASSQEGVNTGELFF,TGTGCCAGCAGCCAAGAGGGGGTAAACACCGGGGAGCTGTTTTTT
TRBD1,TRBJ1-1,TRBV25-1,-,CASSVQGAEAFF,TGTGCCAGCAGTGTTCAGGGGGCCGAAGCTTTCTTT
TRBD1,TRBJ2-2,TRBV5-4,-,CASSPDRGGPGELFF,TGTGCCAGCAGCCCTGACAGGGGAGGACCGGGGGAGCTGTTTTTT
TRBD1,TRBJ1-5,TRBV9,-,CASGTGGYQPQHF,TGTGCCAGCGGAACAGGGGGCTATCAGCCCCAGCATTTT
TRBD2,TRBJ2-5,TRBV5-1,many,CASSPSSGVETQYF,TGCGCCAGCAGCCCTTCAAGCGGGGTAGAGACCCAGTACTTC
-,TRBJ1-4,TRBV14,-,CASSPGRVGEKLFF,TGTGCCAGCAGCCCGGGAAGGGTGGGTGAAAAACTGTTTTTT
-,TRBJ1-3,TRBV30,-,CAWSLGGTGNTIYF,TGTGCCTGGAGTTTGGGAGGAACTGGAAACACCATATATTTT
-,TRBJ1-4,TRBV2,medium-sized,CASSTPGGPYDKLFF,TGTGCCAGCAGTACCCCCGGAGGACCGTATGACAAACTGTTTTTT
-,TRBJ2-7,TRBV2,-,CASMGGPITYEQYF,TGTGCCAGCATGGGGGGACCCATCACCTACGAGCAGTACTTC
TRBD1,TRBJ2-3,TRBV29-1,-,CSVEDLEGGVADTQYF,TGCAGCGTTGAAGATCTTGAAGGGGGCGTAGCAGATACGCAGTATTTT
TRBD2,TRBJ2-1,TRBV4-1,-,CASSQSGDYNEQFF,TGCGCCAGCAGCCAAAGCGGGGACTACAATGAGCAGTTCTTC
-,TRBJ2-7,TRBV2,-,CASRRRGSYEQYF,TGTGCCAGCAGGAGGAGGGGATCCTACGAGCAGTACTTC
TRBD2,TRBJ2-7,TRBV5-1,-,CASSRSRGGQSYEQYF,TGCGCCAGCAGCCGTTCCCGGGGGGGGCAGTCCTACGAGCAGTACTTC
-,TRBJ2-1,TRBV10-3,-,CAISETVGIRNEQFF,TGTGCCATCAGTGAAACGGTCGGGATACGCAATGAGCAGTTCTTC
-,TRBJ1-5,TRBV12-5,-,CASGLALTGGWGNQPQHF,TGTGCTAGTGGTTTGGCACTCACGGGGGGCTGGGGCAATCAGCCCCAGCATTTT
-,TRBJ2-1,TRBV19,-,CASLGDDNEQFF,TGTGCCAGTCTCGGGGATGACAATGAGCAGTTCTTC
-,TRBJ2-7,TRBV2,-,CATSRERGSGEQYF,TGTGCCACCTCCCGGGAGAGGGGAAGCGGCGAGCAGTACTTC
-,TRBJ2-7,TRBV7-2,-,CASSLDPMVDEQYF,TGTGCCAGCAGCTTAGATCCTATGGTAGACGAGCAGTACTTC
-,TRBJ2-1,TRBV5-6,-,CASSLGGAGDEQFF,TGTGCCAGCAGCTTGGGGGGGGCGGGGGATGAGCAGTTCTTC
-,TRBJ2-7,TRBV5-1,-,CASSLQQGPYEQYF,TGCGCCAGCAGCTTGCAGCAGGGGCCGTACGAGCAGTACTTC
-,TRBJ2-7,TRBV7-2,-,CASSARGQLQYEQYF,TGTGCCAGCAGCGCCAGGGGACAACTACAATACGAGCAGTACTTC
TRBD1,TRBJ1-2,TRBV7-2,-,CASTLRQGGGYTF,TGTGCCAGCACCCTACGACAGGGTGGCGGCTACACCTTC
TRBD2,TRBJ2-7,TRBV10-3,few,CAISERSGRTYEQYF,TGTGCCATCAGTGAGAGGAGCGGGAGGACCTACGAGCAGTACTTC
TRBD2,TRBJ2-7,TRBV7-2,-,CASRRTSANYEQYF,TGTGCCAGCAGACGGACTAGCGCCAACTACGAGCAGTACTTC
-,TRBJ2-7,TRBV30,few,CAWDGAGYTYEQYF,TGTGCCTGGGATGGGGCAGGGTATACCTACGAGCAGTACTTC
TRBD1,TRBJ2-2,TRBV23-1,-,CASSQGQRGNTGELFF,TGCGCCAGCAGTCAGGGACAGCGAGGGAACACCGGGGAGCTGTTTTTT